This is a list of T cell receptor beta chains from one sample in a study of blood T cell repertoires in COVID-19. Assay: immunoSEQ multiplex PCR; the TCRdb copy retains only in-frame clones and omits some. The sample consists of about 300,000 clones, 85% to 90% of them appearing once. Sequenced input: PBMCs or T cells enriched from blood (not recorded which). These receptors originate from a man aged 25 to 45 who had recovered from COVID-19. Both conserved end residues are part of each CDR3. Each record gives: V gene, CDR3 protein.

TRBV30,CAWDPTENTEAFF
TRBV15,CATSPTGQGFEKLFF
TRBV11-2,CASSSGQGNVANTGELFF
TRBV27,CASSLSRLNEKLFF
TRBV5-8,CASSLELGSSSGAYNEQFF
TRBV5-1,CASRTGRAGTYEQYF
TRBV27,CASSLFRAGGMNTEAFF
TRBV2,CASNSGFYGYTF
TRBV12-3/TRBV12-4,CASRVGLRETQYF
TRBV5-1,CASSPRTADNSPLHF
TRBV2,CASISKRGTEAFF
TRBV18,CASLSGRANEQFF
TRBV19,CASSITDSAGDTIYF
TRBV14,CASSQDPRDRSYTGELFF
TRBV2,CASVPGLAGVETQYF
TRBV13,CASSFSRDIQYF
TRBV18,CASSTDWNTEAFF
TRBV27,CASSTLQGLGHTF
TRBV4-1,CASSQDDRGGFGEQYF
TRBV4-1,CASSLDSTYEQYF
TRBV5-1,CASSLEYSGANVLTF
TRBV7-9,CASSYWRGDLSRNEQYF
TRBV3-1/TRBV3-2,CASSLGLAGTNTGELFF
TRBV29-1,CSVQMNTEAFF
TRBV5-1,CASSLVAGQATGELFF
TRBV5-4,CASSLVAEETQYF
TRBV11-2,CASSSLIQGSGTEAFF
TRBV29-1,CSVEFGTGYGYTF
TRBV7-2,CASSQPGWAYEQYF
TRBV19,CASSIDSGSGGYTF
TRBV3-1/TRBV3-2,CASSLKTVHTEAFF
TRBV2,CATSFPRGTYEQYF
TRBV5-1,CASSSSSYNEQFF
TRBV19,CASIRSGTGNTEAFF
TRBV7-2,CASSYGRGGNTEAFF
TRBV5-1,CASSSGTGGGSQHF
TRBV5-1,CASSLGRSGQPQHF
TRBV7-2,CASSLQGYNEQFF
TRBV24-1,CATSDVPGQGAEGYTF
TRBV15,CATSRAVDTQYF
TRBV19,CASSTTAINEKLFF
TRBV5-1,CASSLGLAGGPWCGELFF
TRBV6-5,CASTFSSGNTIYF
TRBV10-3,CAISESSWNTGELFF
TRBV15,CATSVGGGYGYTF
TRBV5-1,CASSLGNTGNTGELFF
TRBV4-2,CASSQAADREAYNSPLHF
TRBV19,CASSARDYSSYNEQFF
TRBV12-3/TRBV12-4,CASSTLGEKLFF
TRBV7-6,CASSAPGSNLFF
TRBV5-1,CASSPLAGGSYEQYF
TRBV29-1,CSARRLAVEETQYF